This TCR beta chain was identified in a study of T-cell memory formation after mild COVID-19. Overall study results and limits: Some responding clones appeared in pre-infection memory, suggesting cross-reactive memory joined.

As concerns this clonotype: Its antigen remains unknown.

The CDR3 length is 16 residues. Germline CDR1 reads LGHNT; CDR2 reads FRNRAP. The J segment lost 0 bases and the V segment lost 6 bases, leaving 10 bases of the junction unmatched. One entry per CDR3 protein results from TCRdb running MiXCR on the 5' RACE reads. The sample includes approximately 230,000 distinct CDR3 sequences, around 17% of them seen just once. This sequence joins TRBV12-5 and TRBJ2-7; 8 bases are a match to TRBD1. The receptor was derived from a man between 18 and 29 years old who had mild COVID-19 (a few samples of this study predate the infection). Cell type and time point are not known. Sample: PBMCs or a T cell subset sorted from them (not recorded which). CDR3 amino acids: CASGGTGTGASYEQYV. CDR3 bases: TGTGCTAGTGGGGGGACCGGGACAGGTGCCTCCTACGAGCAGTACGTC.